One sample yielded the 25 T cell receptor beta chains listed below, sequenced in a study of lymphopenia after photon versus proton radiotherapy (dated by TCRdb to 2018 to 2020). The library was built by means of the immunoSEQ multiplex PCR assay. TCRdb stores this immuneACCESS table with in-frame sequences only. Part of the clones is absent; in the studies checked, under half of the shortfall reflects unresolved V genes, and no reason is known for the rest. The sample contains tens of thousands of clones, more than 75% of them found a single time. The top ten clones comprise approximately 45% of the sample. This specimen consisted of peripheral blood, obtained from a patient treated with proton-based radiotherapy. These receptors all come from a woman in her fifties or sixties with cholangiocarcinoma. Some clones in this sample may be carry-over from other donors' samples.

The J gene is TRBJ1-1, the V gene TRBV30; 7 positions match TRBD1. From germline, CDR1 is GTSNPN and CDR2 SVGIG (reference sequence). The V gene end was trimmed by 1 base and the J gene end by 3 bases; junction bases not matched to a gene: 8. The CDR3 contains 15 residues. CDR3 coding DNA: TGTGCCTGGAGTGACAGGGGACCGAGCGACACTGAAGCTTTCTTT. Its protein is CAWSDRGPSDTEAFF.

The chain couples TRBV5-5 to TRBJ2-5; TRBD2 aligns across 9 bases. Trimming removed 4 bases from V and 4 bases from J; junction bases left unmatched: 8. CDR3 length equals 15 residues. Germline-derived CDR1 and CDR2 are SGHKS and YYEKEE (reference sequence). The CDR3 is CASSVSGGILETQYF. The CDR3 DNA is TGTGCCAGCAGCGTTAGCGGGGGCATCCTAGAGACCCAGTACTTC.

This chain connects TRBV9 to TRBJ1-3; 9 nucleotides line up with TRBD1. The CDR3 runs to 20 residues. The V segment lost 5 bases and the J segment 0 bases; nucleotides outside the gene matches: 18. Per germline, CDR1 SGDLS and CDR2 YYNGEE. CDR3 region: CASSKVGTGSSKSSGNTIYF. The CDR3 coding sequence is TGTGCCAGCAGTAAAGTCGGGACAGGGTCATCCAAGAGCTCTGGAAACACCATATATTTT.

The table lists this clone with a few counts. The gene calls are TRBV7-9 and TRBJ2-2; D unclear. CDR1 is SEHNR, CDR2 FQNEAQ, per germline (reference sequence). The CDR3 covers 14 residues. The ends were cut back, 1 base at V and 3 bases at J, with 6 bases in the middle. The CDR3 reads CASSLVSHTGELFF. The CDR3 bases are TGTGCCAGCAGCTTAGTTTCCCACACCGGGGAGCTGTTTTTT.

About this clone: Relative to the germline gene, one junction end is altered; a read error may explain this. The V gene is TRBV10-3, the J gene TRBJ2-1; unclear D gene. The CDR3 runs 13 residues. CDR1 and CDR2 from the germline V gene are ENHRY and SYGVKD. The CDR3 here is CATKLPSSNEQFF. The CDR3, as DNA: TGTGCCACCAAACTACCATCCTCCAATGAGCAGTTCTTC.

The J gene is TRBJ2-1, the V gene TRBV10-1; D remains ambiguous. The CDR3 is made up of 16 amino acids. V lost 0 bases and J 8 bases, leaving 17 bases between the germline ends. The germline V gene encodes CDR1 WNHNN and CDR2 SYGVQD (reference sequence). CDR3 coding DNA: TGCGCCAGCAGTGAGTCGATTTTTTCCCTTATGGATGAGCAGTTCTTC. Translated, it gives CASSESIFSLMDEQFF.

The chain combines TRBV27 with TRBJ1-1; D not certain. V was clipped by 6 bases and J by 5 bases, with 16 bases between them. This CDR3 is built from 14 residues. CDR1 and CDR2 (germline): MNHEY, SMNVEV (reference sequence). The CDR3 bases are TGTGCCAGCAGCGGACCGGACCGCCTGACTGAAGCTTTCTTT. This gives the protein CASSGPDRLTEAFF.

V and J are TRBV19 and TRBJ1-5; 9 bases line up with TRBD1. Germline CDR1 reads LNHDA; CDR2 reads SQIVND (reference sequence). The CDR3 has 16 amino acids. J gave up 5 bases and V 3 bases, and 8 bases lay outside the gene matches. CDR3 sequence: CASSMPGQGNDQPQHF. Written as DNA, the CDR3 is TGTGCCAGTAGTATGCCGGGACAGGGTAACGATCAGCCCCAGCATTTT.

The chain links TRBV5-4 to TRBJ2-7; possible D gene TRBD1, 6 bases. Germline assignment: CDR1 SGHNT and CDR2 YYREEE (reference sequence). This CDR3 has 16 residues. The V end was cut by 4 bases, the J end by 1 base, with 18 bases between. CDR3 sequence reads: CASSHTPGHRSYEQYF. Written as DNA, the CDR3 is TGTGCCAGCAGCCACACCCCGGGACACCGATCCTACGAGCAGTACTTC.

The gene calls are TRBV5-8 and TRBJ1-2, with D unclear. Trimming left V 4 bases short and J 4 bases short, with 8 bases between. This CDR3 is 12 amino acids long. Germline V gene data show CDR1 as SGHTS and CDR2 as YDEGEE. CDR3 sequence reads: CASSTGPYGYTF. The CDR3 DNA is TGTGCCAGCAGCACCGGACCCTATGGCTACACCTTC.

This chain links TRBV12-5 with TRBJ1-4; TRBD1 matches at 8 bases. Per germline, CDR1 LGHNT and CDR2 FRNRAP. The CDR3 extends over 13 amino acids. CDR3: CAAGRTGKEKLFF. The CDR3 DNA reads as TGTGCGGCCGGACGGACAGGGAAAGAAAAACTGTTTTTT. The whole variable domain, filled in from reference TRBV12-5 and TRBJ1-4, reads DARVTQTPRHKVTEMGQEVTMRCQPILGHNTVFWYRQTMMQGLELLAYFRNRAPLDDSGMPKDRFSAEMPDATLATLKIQPSEPRDSAVYFCAAGRTGKEKLFFGSGTQLSVL.

The chain employs TRBV5-1 and TRBJ2-1; D possibly corresponds to TRBD2 (7 bases). Germline V gene sequence: CDR1 SGHRS, CDR2 YFSETQ. The CDR3 has 15 residues. The V end was cut by 4 bases, the J end by 7 bases, with 18 bases between. This chain's CDR3 is CASSPPTGGPNEQFF. Written as DNA, the CDR3 is TGCGCCAGCAGCCCACCCACGGGGGGCCCGAATGAGCAGTTCTTC. The whole variable domain, remainder taken from reference TRBV5-1 and TRBJ2-1, is KAGVTQTPRYLIKTRGQQVTLSCSPISGHRSVSWYQQTPGQGLQFLFEYFSETQRNKGNFPGRFSGRQFSNSRSEMNVSTLELGDSALYLCASSPPTGGPNEQFFGPGTRLTVL.

The rearrangement uses TRBV5-5 and TRBJ1-3; no clear D gene. V was cut by 2 bases and J by 0 bases, with 12 bases left in between. The CDR3 extends over 16 amino acids. Germline assignment: CDR1 SGHKS and CDR2 YYEKEE (reference sequence). The CDR3, as DNA: TGTGCCAGCAGCTTATACCTGACGGACTCTGGAAACACCATATATTTT. It yields the protein CASSLYLTDSGNTIYF.

This clone was detected once. The CDR3 region has the DNA TGTGCCACCAGCTTTCGACTAGCGGGAAGGGACGGGGAGCTGTTTTTT. This encodes CATSFRLAGRDGELFF. V and J are TRBV15 and TRBJ2-2; 11 bases are shared with TRBD2. The length of the CDR3 is 16 residues. From germline, CDR1 is LNHNV and CDR2 YYDKDF (reference sequence). Trimming at V came to 5 bases and at J to 7 bases, leaving 9 bases not matched to a gene.

The chain has TRBV19 and TRBJ2-6, with 7 bases aligning to TRBD2. Germline loops: CDR1 LNHDA, CDR2 SQIVND (reference sequence). The CDR3 has 15 amino acids. Trimming at V came to 5 bases and at J to 2 bases, leaving 3 bases not matched to a gene. CDR3 in DNA: TGTGCCAGTAGTTCCGCGGGGGCTGGGGCCAACGTCCTGACTTTC. This codes for CASSSAGAGANVLTF.

The CDR3 spells CASSQDDRGPVREQFF. For the CDR3, the DNA is TGCGCCAGCAGCCAAGACGACCGGGGACCTGTGAGGGAGCAGTTCTTC. The chain combines TRBV4-1 with TRBJ2-1; either TRBD1 or TRBD2 may fit D (5 bases each). The CDR3 has 16 amino acids. Germline V lookup: CDR1 MGHRA, CDR2 YSYEKL. V dropped 0 bases and J dropped 10 bases, with 19 bases sitting between them.

The chain joins TRBV27 to TRBJ2-3; perhaps TRBD1 as D (6 bases). CDR3 size: 16 residues. V was pared by 7 bases and J by 2 bases, with 19 bases between. Germline-derived CDR1 and CDR2 are MNHEY and SMNVEV (reference sequence). The CDR3 protein is CASIGLQGIYTDTQYF. As DNA, the CDR3 is TGTGCCAGCATCGGGCTCCAGGGGATATACACAGATACGCAGTATTTT.

J is TRBJ2-1 and V is TRBV6-6; D assignment may be TRBD1 or TRBD2 (5 bases each). The CDR3 is 13 residues long. Germline CDR1 is MNHNY and CDR2 is SVGAGI (reference sequence). Deletions cut 0 bases from V and 8 bases from J, with 8 bases between. The CDR3 region has the DNA TGTGCCAGCAGTTACTCGGGGGACGATGAGCAGTTCTTC. Residues: CASSYSGDDEQFF.

This chain joins TRBV5-1 and TRBJ2-5; TRBD1 agrees at 7 bases. The germline V gene has CDR1 SGHRS and CDR2 YFSETQ. V was clipped by 2 bases and J by 5 bases; unmatched bases: 3. The CDR3 spans 13 residues. CDR3 sequence reads: CASSFGQVETQYF. As DNA, the CDR3 is TGCGCCAGCAGCTTCGGACAGGTGGAGACCCAGTACTTC.

The chain couples TRBV9 to TRBJ2-5; D is possibly TRBD1 (6 bases). Trimming stripped 4 bases from V and 5 bases from J, with 15 bases between. This CDR3 region has 14 residues. From germline, CDR1 is SGDLS and CDR2 YYNGEE. The CDR3 DNA is TGTGCCAGCAGCCCTCAGGGGTTCTGGGAGACCCAGTACTTC. This translates into CASSPQGFWETQYF.

The gene calls are TRBV5-5 and TRBJ2-1, with D perhaps assigned TRBD1 or TRBD2 (5 bases each). This CDR3 has 16 amino acids. Trimming took off 4 bases at V and 8 bases at J, with 22 bases between the two ends. Germline assignment: CDR1 SGHKS and CDR2 YYEKEE (reference sequence). The CDR3 nucleotides read TGTGCCAGCAGCCGGGGCCCTCCCTTAAACGTGCATGAGCAGTTCTTC. It encodes CASSRGPPLNVHEQFF.

The chain carries TRBV9 and TRBJ2-3; D is unclear. CDR3 length: 13 amino acids. Germline V CDR1 and CDR2: SGDLS, YYNGEE. V dropped 1 base and J dropped 5 bases, with 8 bases sitting between them. The CDR3 sequence: CASSVPGIDTQYF. DNA of the CDR3: TGTGCCAGCAGCGTACCAGGAATAGATACGCAGTATTTT.

This chain's CDR3 is CASSFNSGRAWETQYF. The CDR3 DNA follows: TGTGCCAGCAGTTTCAACAGCGGGAGGGCCTGGGAGACCCAGTACTTC. V gene TRBV27 combines with J gene TRBJ2-5; the match to TRBD2 covers 10 bases. Unmatched junction bases numbered 9, after V lost 3 bases and J lost 5 bases. The CDR3 runs 16 residues. CDR1 is MNHEY and CDR2 is SMNVEV in the germline V gene (reference sequence).

The chain uses TRBV30 and TRBJ1-2, with TRBD1 matching over 10 bases. Germline CDR1 is GTSNPN and CDR2 is SVGIG (reference sequence). V trimming: 5 bases; J trimming: 4 bases; junction bases outside the gene matches: 7. This CDR3 is built from 14 residues. This CDR3 is CAWLTGGLFYGYTF. The CDR3 nucleotides read TGTGCCTGGTTGACAGGGGGCCTTTTCTATGGCTACACCTTC.

This rearrangement joins TRBV18 to TRBJ2-5; the match to TRBD1 covers 7 bases. Germline V CDR1 and CDR2: KGHSH, LQKENI. The CDR3 runs 15 residues. V was clipped by 0 bases and J by 3 bases; unmatched bases: 4. The CDR3 is CASSPPTGRKETQYF. As DNA, the CDR3 is TGTGCCAGCTCACCACCGACAGGGAGAAAAGAGACCCAGTACTTC.